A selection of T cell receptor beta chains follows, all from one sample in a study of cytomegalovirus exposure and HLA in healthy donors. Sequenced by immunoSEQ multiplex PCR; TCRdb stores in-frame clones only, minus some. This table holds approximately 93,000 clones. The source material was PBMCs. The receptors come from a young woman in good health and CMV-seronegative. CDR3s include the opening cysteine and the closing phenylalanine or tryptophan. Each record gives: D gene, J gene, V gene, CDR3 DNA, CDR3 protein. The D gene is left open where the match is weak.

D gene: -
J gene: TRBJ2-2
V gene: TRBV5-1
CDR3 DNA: TGCGCCAGCAGCGCTACCTGGGGACTTAACACTGGGGAGCTGTTTTTT
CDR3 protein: CASSATWGLNTGELFF

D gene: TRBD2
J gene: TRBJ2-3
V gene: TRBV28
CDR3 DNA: TGTGCCAGCAGTTCCCAGACTAGCGGGAGTATTGCAGATACGCAGTATTTT
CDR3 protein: CASSSQTSGSIADTQYF

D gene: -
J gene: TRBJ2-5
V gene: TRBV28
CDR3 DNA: TGTGCCAGCAGTTCGTATTGGGCCCGGACAGGGAGGGGAGGACAGACCCAGTACTTC
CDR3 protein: CASSSYWARTGRGGQTQYF

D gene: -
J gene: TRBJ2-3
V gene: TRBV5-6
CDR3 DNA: TGTGCCAGCAGCCTAGCGGATACGCAGTATTTT
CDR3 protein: CASSLADTQYF

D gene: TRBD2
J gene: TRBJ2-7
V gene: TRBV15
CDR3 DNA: TGTGCCACCAGCAGGACCGGGACTAGCGGGAGGAACGAGCAGTACTTC
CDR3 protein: CATSRTGTSGRNEQYF

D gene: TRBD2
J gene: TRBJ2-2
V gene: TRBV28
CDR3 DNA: TGTGCCAGCAGTTTGTCTAACGGGAGGGCGAACACCGGGGAGCTGTTTTTT
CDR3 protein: CASSLSNGRANTGELFF

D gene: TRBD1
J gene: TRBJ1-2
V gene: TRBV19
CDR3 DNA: TGTGCCAGTAGAAGGGGGCAGGCACTCTATGGCTACACCTTC
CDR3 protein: CASRRGQALYGYTF

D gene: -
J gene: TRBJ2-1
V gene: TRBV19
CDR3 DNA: TGTGCCAGTAGTATAGACTCAGCAGGCTACAATGAGCAGTTCTTC
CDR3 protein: CASSIDSAGYNEQFF

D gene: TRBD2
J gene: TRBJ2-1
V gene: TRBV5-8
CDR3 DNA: TGTGCCAGCAGCTTGTCCCGTTGGCGGGAGTCCTACAATGAGCAGTTCTTC
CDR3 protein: CASSLSRWRESYNEQFF

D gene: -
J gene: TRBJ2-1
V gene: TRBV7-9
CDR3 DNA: TGTGCCAGCAGCCCCTTAACAGTAGTTTTCTACAATGAGCAGTTCTTC
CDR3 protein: CASSPLTVVFYNEQFF

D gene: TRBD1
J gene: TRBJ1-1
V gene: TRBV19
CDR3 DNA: TGTGCCAGTAGTCTCCAGGGGGCTATCACTGAAGCTTTCTTT
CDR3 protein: CASSLQGAITEAFF

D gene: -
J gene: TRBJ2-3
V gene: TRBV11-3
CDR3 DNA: TGTGCCAGCAGTAAAGGGGTGTCAGAGGATACGCAGTATTTT
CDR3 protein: CASSKGVSEDTQYF

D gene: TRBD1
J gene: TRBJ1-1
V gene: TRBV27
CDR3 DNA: TGTGCCAGCAGTCGACAGGGTCCCACTGAAGCTTTCTTT
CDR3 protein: CASSRQGPTEAFF

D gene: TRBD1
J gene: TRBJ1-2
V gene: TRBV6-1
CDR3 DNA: TGTGCCAGCAGTCAAGACAGGGCTGGTGGCTACACCTTC
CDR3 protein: CASSQDRAGGYTF

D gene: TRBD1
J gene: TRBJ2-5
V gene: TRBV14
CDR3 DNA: TGTGCCAGCAGCCAATTCCCGGGACAGAGGTACCAAGAGACCCAGTACTTC
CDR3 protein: CASSQFPGQRYQETQYF

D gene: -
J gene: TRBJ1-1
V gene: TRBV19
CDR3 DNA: TGTGCCAGTAGTAAGCAGGGGAACACTGAAGCTTTCTTT
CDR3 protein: CASSKQGNTEAFF

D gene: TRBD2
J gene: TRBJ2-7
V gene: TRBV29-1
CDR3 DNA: TGCAGCGTTGGGACTAGCGTTTCCTACGAGCAGTACTTC
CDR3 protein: CSVGTSVSYEQYF

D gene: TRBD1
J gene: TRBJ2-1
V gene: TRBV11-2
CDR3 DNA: TGTGCCAGCAGTTCTACGACAGGGGTGTACAATGAGCAGTTCTTC
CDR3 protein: CASSSTTGVYNEQFF

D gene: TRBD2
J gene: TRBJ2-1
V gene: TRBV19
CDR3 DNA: TGTGCCAGTAGGGGAGAGCGGGAGTGGGACAATGAGCAGTTCTTC
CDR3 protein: CASRGEREWDNEQFF

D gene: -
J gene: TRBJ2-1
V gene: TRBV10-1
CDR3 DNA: TGCGCCAGCAGTGAGTTAGTCACCCGCTCCTACAATGAGCAGTTCTTC
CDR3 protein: CASSELVTRSYNEQFF

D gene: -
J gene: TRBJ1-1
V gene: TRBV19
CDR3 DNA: TGTGCCAGTAGTATGGGGGGGGTGCGAGAAGCTTTCTTT
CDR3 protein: CASSMGGVREAFF

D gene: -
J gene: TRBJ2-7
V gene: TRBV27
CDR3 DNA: TGTGCCAGCAGTTACAGTCCCTACGAGCAGTACTTC
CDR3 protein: CASSYSPYEQYF

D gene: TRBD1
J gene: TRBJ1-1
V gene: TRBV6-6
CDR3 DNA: TGTGCCAGCATCGAAGGACAGGCGCCAAACACTGAAGCTTTCTTT
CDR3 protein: CASIEGQAPNTEAFF

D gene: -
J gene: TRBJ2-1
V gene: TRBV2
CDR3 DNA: TGTGCCAGCAGCGAGCTAGCATATGAGCAGTTCTTC
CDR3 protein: CASSELAYEQFF

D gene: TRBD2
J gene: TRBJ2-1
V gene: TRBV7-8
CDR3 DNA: TGTGCCAGCAGCGAGGGACTAGCGGGAGATGAGCAGTTCTTC
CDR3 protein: CASSEGLAGDEQFF

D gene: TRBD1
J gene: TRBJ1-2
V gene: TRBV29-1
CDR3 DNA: TGCAGCGTCATCGGGACAGGGGGCGATGCTGGCGGCTACACCTTC
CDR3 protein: CSVIGTGGDAGGYTF

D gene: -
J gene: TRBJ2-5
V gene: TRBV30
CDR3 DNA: TGTGCCTGGAGTGAGGACAGCCAAGAGACCCAGTACTTC
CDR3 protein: CAWSEDSQETQYF

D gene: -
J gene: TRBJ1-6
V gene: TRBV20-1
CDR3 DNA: TGCAGTGCCCGGCGGAATTCACCCCTCCACTTT
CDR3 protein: CSARRNSPLHF

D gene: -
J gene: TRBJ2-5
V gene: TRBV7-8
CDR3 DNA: TGTGCCAGCAGCAAAAGTGAGGGGGGGGATGAGACCCAGTACTTC
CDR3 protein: CASSKSEGGDETQYF

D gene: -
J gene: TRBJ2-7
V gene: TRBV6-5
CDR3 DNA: TGTGCCAGCAGTTACGCGGGGCCCGTTCCTGGCGAGCAGTACTTC
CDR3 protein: CASSYAGPVPGEQYF

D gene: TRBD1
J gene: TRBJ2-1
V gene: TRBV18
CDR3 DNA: TGTGCCAGCTCACCTCGGATCGGACAGGGGGCAGGTGAGCAGTTCTTC
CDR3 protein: CASSPRIGQGAGEQFF

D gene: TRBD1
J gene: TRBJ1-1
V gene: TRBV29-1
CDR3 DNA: TGCAGCGTCACCCAGACAGGGGAAGCTTTCTTT
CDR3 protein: CSVTQTGEAFF

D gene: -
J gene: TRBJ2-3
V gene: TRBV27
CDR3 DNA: TGTGCCAGCAGATCGCATACAGCTAACACAGATACGCAGTATTTT
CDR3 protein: CASRSHTANTDTQYF

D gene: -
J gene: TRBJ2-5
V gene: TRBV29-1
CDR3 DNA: TGCAGCGCCCGACGGGGTTTCGAAGAGACCCAGTACTTC
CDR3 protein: CSARRGFEETQYF

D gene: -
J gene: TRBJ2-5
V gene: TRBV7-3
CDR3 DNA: TGTGCCAGCAGCTTGGTTCAGGGGTCGAAGGAGCAGTACTTC
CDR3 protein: CASSLVQGSKEQYF

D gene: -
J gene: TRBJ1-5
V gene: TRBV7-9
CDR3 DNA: TGTGCCAGCAGCTTAGGACAGGATCAGCCCCAGCATTTT
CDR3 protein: CASSLGQDQPQHF

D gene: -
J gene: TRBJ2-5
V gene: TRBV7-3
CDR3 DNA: TGTGCCAGCAGCTTACGGTCCAAGGAGACCCAGTACTTC
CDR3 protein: CASSLRSKETQYF

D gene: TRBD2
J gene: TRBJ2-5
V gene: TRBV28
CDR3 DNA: TGTGCCAGCAAAGTAGCGGGAGCTTTCGGGACCCAGTACTTC
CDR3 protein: CASKVAGAFGTQYF

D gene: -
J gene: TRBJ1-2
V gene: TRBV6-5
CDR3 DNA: TGTGCCAGCAGTTACCCACCCCCAGGAGGCTACACCTTC
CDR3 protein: CASSYPPPGGYTF

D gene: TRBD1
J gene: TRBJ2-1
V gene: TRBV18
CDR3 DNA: TGTGCCAGCTCTCTCCGGGACAGGGGCTACAATGAGCAGTTCTTC
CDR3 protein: CASSLRDRGYNEQFF

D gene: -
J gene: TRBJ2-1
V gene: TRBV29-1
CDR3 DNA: TGCAGCGTTGCGCCAGGGGCCAATGAGCAGTTCTTC
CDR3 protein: CSVAPGANEQFF

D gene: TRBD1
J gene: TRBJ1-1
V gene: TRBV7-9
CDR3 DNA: TGTGCCAGCAGCCCCGCAACCGCTCGGGACAGGGGGAGGAACACTGAAGCTTTCTTT
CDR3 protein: CASSPATARDRGRNTEAFF

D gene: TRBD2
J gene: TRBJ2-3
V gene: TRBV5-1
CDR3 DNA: TGCGCCAGCAGCTTGGCCGGGACTAGCAACACAGATACGCAGTATTTT
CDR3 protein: CASSLAGTSNTDTQYF

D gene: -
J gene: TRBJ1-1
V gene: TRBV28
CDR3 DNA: TGTGCCAGCAGTTTCGGGGGGGGGACGAACACTGAAGCTTTCTTT
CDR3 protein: CASSFGGGTNTEAFF